Following are 5 T cell receptor beta chains from one sample sequenced in a study of regulatory T cells in long-lasting Graves disease. The time point denotes: newly diagnosed GD, antithyroid drugs for less than 3 months. TCR sequences were obtained from RNA taken from PBMCs. Construction of the TCR beta libraries employed iRepertoire HTBI primers in conjunction with Arm-PCR of CDR3 regions. TCRdb used MiXCR to reprocess the multiplex PCR reads, holding one entry per CDR3 protein. The data hold about 440,000 distinct CDR3 sequences, with about a sixth observed a single time. This sample was also put to use in a study of T cells in Graves' hyperthyroidism and ophthalmopathy.

This material consisted of peripheral blood mononuclear cells (PBMCs), taken at new diagnosis, from a patient treated with antithyroid drugs. Receptors were obtained from a woman under 30 with Graves disease.

This clonotype was seen at least ten times. The chain carries TRBV28 and TRBJ1-1, with TRBD1 identical over 7 bases. V was clipped by 6 bases and J by 1 base; unmatched bases: 8. The CDR3 is 15 amino acids. The germline gives CDR1 MDHEN, CDR2 SYDVKM. CDR3 in DNA: TGTGCCAGCAGGCGGGCAGGGGGATCGAACACTGAAGCTTTCTTT. Its protein is CASRRAGGSNTEAFF.

This clonotype was picked up many times. The genes are TRBV5-1 and TRBJ2-1; 7 bases are shared with TRBD2. The CDR3 covers 15 residues. Losses at the gene ends were 3 bases for V and 7 bases for J; bases not matched to a gene: 10. CDR1 SGHRS and CDR2 YFSETQ come from the germline V gene. This chain's CDR3 is CASSSGLDGGNEQFF. The CDR3 DNA reads as TGCGCCAGCAGCTCTGGACTAGATGGCGGGAATGAGCAGTTCTTC.

This chain uses TRBV19 with TRBJ1-5; D gene unclear. Germline values: CDR1 LNHDA, CDR2 SQIVND (reference sequence). The CDR3 length is 13 residues. The V end lost 5 bases, the J end lost 6 bases, and 11 bases lay between the germline ends. The CDR3 here is CASSVDVGQPQHF. As DNA, the CDR3 is TGTGCCAGTAGTGTGGACGTCGGTCAGCCCCAGCATTTT.

This clonotype was seen only a few times. This chain joins TRBV4-3 and TRBJ2-1, with D possibly being TRBD2 (6 bases). V lost 0 bases and J lost 0, with 12 bases in between. CDR3 size: 17 residues. CDR1 LGHNA and CDR2 YSLEER come from the germline V gene. Here the CDR3 DNA reads TGCGCCAGCAGCCAAGATCCCCCCGGGAGCTCCTACAATGAGCAGTTCTTC. Protein: CASSQDPPGSSYNEQFF.

This clonotype came up many times. The V and J genes are TRBV6-5 and TRBJ2-7, with TRBD1 matching over 7 bases. CDR3 length: 16 residues. Trimming at V came to 2 bases and at J to 1 base, leaving 8 bases not matched to a gene. Germline values: CDR1 MNHEY, CDR2 SVGAGI. The CDR3, as DNA: TGTGCCAGCAGTTACAAGGGGTACAGGGGTTCCTACGAGCAGTACTTC. It encodes CASSYKGYRGSYEQYF.